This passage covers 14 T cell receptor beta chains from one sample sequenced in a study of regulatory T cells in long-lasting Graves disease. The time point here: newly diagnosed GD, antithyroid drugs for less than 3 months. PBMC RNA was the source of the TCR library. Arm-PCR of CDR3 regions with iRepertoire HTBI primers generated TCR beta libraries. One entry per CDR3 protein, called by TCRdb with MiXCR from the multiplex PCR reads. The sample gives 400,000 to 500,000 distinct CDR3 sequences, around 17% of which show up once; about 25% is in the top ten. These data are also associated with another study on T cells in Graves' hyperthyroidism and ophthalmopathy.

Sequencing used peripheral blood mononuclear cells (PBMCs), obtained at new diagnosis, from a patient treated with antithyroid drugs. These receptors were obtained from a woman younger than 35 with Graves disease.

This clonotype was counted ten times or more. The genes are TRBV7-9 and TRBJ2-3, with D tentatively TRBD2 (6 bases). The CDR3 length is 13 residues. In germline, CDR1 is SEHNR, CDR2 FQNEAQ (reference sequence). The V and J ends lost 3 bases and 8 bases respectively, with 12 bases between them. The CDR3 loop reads CASSLRPAGTQYF. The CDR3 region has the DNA TGTGCCAGCAGCTTGAGGCCAGCGGGTACGCAGTATTTT.

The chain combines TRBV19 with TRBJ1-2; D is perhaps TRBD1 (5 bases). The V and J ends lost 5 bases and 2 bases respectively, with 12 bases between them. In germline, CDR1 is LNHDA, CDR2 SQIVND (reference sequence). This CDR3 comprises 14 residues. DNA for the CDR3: TGTGCCAGTAGTGCCGGGACGGGGAACTATGGCTACACCTTC. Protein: CASSAGTGNYGYTF.

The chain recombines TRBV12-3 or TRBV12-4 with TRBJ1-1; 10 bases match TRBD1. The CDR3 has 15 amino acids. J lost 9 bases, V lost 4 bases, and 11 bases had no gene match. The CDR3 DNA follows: TGTGCCAGCAGTTCTCGGACAGGGGGTGGTTTTAAAGCTTTCTTT. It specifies CASSSRTGGGFKAFF.

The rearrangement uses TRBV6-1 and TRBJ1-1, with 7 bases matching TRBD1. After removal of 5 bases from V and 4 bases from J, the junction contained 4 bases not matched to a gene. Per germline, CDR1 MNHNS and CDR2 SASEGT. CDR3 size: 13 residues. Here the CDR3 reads CASSPQGFTEAFF. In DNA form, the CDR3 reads TGTGCCAGCAGTCCACAGGGGTTCACTGAAGCTTTCTTT.

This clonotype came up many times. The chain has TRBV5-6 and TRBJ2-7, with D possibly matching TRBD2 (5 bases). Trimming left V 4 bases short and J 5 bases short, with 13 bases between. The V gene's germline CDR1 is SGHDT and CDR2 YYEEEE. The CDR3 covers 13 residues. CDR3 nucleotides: TGTGCCAGCAGCAGGATTAGCGCCCACGAGCAGTACTTC. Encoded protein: CASSRISAHEQYF. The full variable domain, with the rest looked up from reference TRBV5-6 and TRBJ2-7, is DAGVTQSPTHLIKTRGQQVTLRCSPKSGHDTVSWYQQALGQGPQFIFQYYEEEERQRGNFPDRFSGHQFPNYSSELNVNALLLGDSALYLCASSRISAHEQYFGPGTRLTVT.

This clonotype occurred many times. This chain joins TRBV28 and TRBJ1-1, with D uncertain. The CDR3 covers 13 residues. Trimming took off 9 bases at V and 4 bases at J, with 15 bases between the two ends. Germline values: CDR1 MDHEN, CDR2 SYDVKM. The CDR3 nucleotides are TGTGCCAGTTTATCCCGTATTGGCACTGAAGCTTTCTTT. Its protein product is CASLSRIGTEAFF.

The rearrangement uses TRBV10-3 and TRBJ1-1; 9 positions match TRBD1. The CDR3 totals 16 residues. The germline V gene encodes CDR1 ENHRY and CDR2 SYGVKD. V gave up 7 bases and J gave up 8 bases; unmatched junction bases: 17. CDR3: CAIKTDRGLTGTEAFF. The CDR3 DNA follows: TGTGCCATCAAAACGGACAGGGGTCTAACAGGGACCGAAGCTTTCTTT.

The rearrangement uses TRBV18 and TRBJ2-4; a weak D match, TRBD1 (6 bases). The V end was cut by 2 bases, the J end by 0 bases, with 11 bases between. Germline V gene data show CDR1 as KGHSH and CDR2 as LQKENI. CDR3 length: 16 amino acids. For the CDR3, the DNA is TGTGCCAGCTCACCAACGAACAGGGTAGCCAAAAACATTCAGTACTTC. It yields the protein CASSPTNRVAKNIQYF.

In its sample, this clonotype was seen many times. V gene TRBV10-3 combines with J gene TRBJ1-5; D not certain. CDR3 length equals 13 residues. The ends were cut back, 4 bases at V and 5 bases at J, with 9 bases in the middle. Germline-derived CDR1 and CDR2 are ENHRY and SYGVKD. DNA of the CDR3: TGTGCCATCAGTGTTAGTAGAGATCAGCCCCAGCATTTT. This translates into CAISVSRDQPQHF.

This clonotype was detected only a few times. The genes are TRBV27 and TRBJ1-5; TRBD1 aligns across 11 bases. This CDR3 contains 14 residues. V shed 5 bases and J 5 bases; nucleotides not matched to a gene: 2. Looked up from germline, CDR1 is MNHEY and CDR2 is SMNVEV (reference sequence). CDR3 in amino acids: CASSPDRGHQPQHF. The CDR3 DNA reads TGTGCCAGCAGTCCGGACAGGGGGCATCAGCCCCAGCATTTT.

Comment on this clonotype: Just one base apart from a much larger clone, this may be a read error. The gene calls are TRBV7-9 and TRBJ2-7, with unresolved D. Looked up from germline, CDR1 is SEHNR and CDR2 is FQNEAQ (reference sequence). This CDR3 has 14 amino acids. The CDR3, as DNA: TGTGCCGGCAGCCCCGAGATGGTTCGGTACGAGCAGTACTTC. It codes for CAGSPEMVRYEQYF.

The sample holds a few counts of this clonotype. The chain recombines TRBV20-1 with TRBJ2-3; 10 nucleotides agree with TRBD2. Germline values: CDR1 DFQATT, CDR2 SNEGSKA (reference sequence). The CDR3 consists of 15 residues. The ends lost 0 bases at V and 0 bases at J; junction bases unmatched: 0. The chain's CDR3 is CSARELAGSTDTQYF. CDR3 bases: TGCAGTGCTAGAGAACTAGCGGGAAGCACAGATACGCAGTATTTT.

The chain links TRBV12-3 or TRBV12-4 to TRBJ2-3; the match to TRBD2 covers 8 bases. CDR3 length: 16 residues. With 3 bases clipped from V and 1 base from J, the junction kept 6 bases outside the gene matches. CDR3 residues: CASSFGKLAGTDTQYF. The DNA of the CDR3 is TGTGCCAGCAGTTTCGGAAAACTAGCGGGCACAGATACGCAGTATTTT.

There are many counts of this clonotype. The CDR3 DNA is TGCAGTGCTAGAGAGCCTGCGGGAGGTCCCACAGATACGCAGTATTTT. Its translation is CSAREPAGGPTDTQYF. The V gene is TRBV20-1, the J gene TRBJ2-3; TRBD2 matches 8 bases. The germline V gene encodes CDR1 DFQATT and CDR2 SNEGSKA (reference sequence). The CDR3 runs to 16 residues. J gave up 2 bases and V 0 bases, and 7 bases lay outside the gene matches.